A selection of T cell receptor beta chains follows, all from one sample in a study of T cell responses to AZD1222 COVID-19 vaccine. Only in-frame clones appear in the TCRdb table, and some are missing; sequencing was by immunoSEQ multiplex PCR. The profile shows 150,000 to 200,000 clones, approximately 90% of them singletons. This specimen consisted of peripheral blood, obtained on day 0 of AZD1222 vaccination. All receptors come from an adult in good health. Each CDR3 is given with its conserved first and last residue. A D gene is named only where the DNA matches it firmly. Rows give clone size only sometimes, using once, few, many, or a class for an expanded clone.

cdr3_length: 11
d_call: .
v_call: TRBV11-1
clone_size: .
j_call: TRBJ2-7
cdr3_nt: TGTGCCAGCGCTTCAACCTACGAGCAGTACTTC
cdr3_aa: CASASTYEQYF

cdr3_length: 14
d_call: .
v_call: TRBV4-1
clone_size: few
j_call: TRBJ2-1
cdr3_nt: TGCGCCAGCAGCCCCCCTGAGGGAGGCAATGAGCAGTTCTTC
cdr3_aa: CASSPPEGGNEQFF

cdr3_length: 18
d_call: TRBD1
v_call: TRBV28
clone_size: .
j_call: TRBJ1-6
cdr3_nt: TGTGCCAGCAGTCCTTGGGACAGGGGGAGCTCCTATAATTCACCCCTCCACTTT
cdr3_aa: CASSPWDRGSSYNSPLHF

cdr3_length: 18
d_call: .
v_call: TRBV2
clone_size: .
j_call: TRBJ1-6
cdr3_nt: TGTGCCAGCAGTGAAAGGCAGTCCATTAGCTCCTATAATTCACCCCTCCACTTT
cdr3_aa: CASSERQSISSYNSPLHF

cdr3_length: 15
d_call: TRBD1
v_call: TRBV6-5
clone_size: .
j_call: TRBJ1-2
cdr3_nt: TGTGCCAGCAGACCCCCGGGACAGGGGGTCTTGGGCTACACCTTC
cdr3_aa: CASRPPGQGVLGYTF

cdr3_length: 14
d_call: .
v_call: TRBV9
clone_size: .
j_call: TRBJ2-1
cdr3_nt: TGTGCCAGCGGTGGCGGGGACCCTTACAATGAGCAGTTCTTC
cdr3_aa: CASGGGDPYNEQFF

cdr3_length: 13
d_call: .
v_call: TRBV6-5
clone_size: .
j_call: TRBJ1-2
cdr3_nt: TGTGCCAGCAGTTACGGAGGGATTAATGGCTACACCTTC
cdr3_aa: CASSYGGINGYTF

cdr3_length: 14
d_call: .
v_call: TRBV11-2
clone_size: .
j_call: TRBJ2-7
cdr3_nt: TGTGCCAGCAGCCCCCAGAATAGGTACTACGAGCAGTACTTC
cdr3_aa: CASSPQNRYYEQYF

cdr3_length: 14
d_call: .
v_call: TRBV5-4
clone_size: .
j_call: TRBJ2-5
cdr3_nt: TGTGCCAGCAGCTTGGTGGGGGGTGCAGAGACCCAGTACTTC
cdr3_aa: CASSLVGGAETQYF

cdr3_length: 17
d_call: .
v_call: TRBV2
clone_size: .
j_call: TRBJ2-1
cdr3_nt: TGTGCCAGCAGTCTCCTTTTTGGCGGAAGCTCCTACAATGAGCAGTTCTTC
cdr3_aa: CASSLLFGGSSYNEQFF

cdr3_length: 17
d_call: TRBD1
v_call: TRBV18
clone_size: .
j_call: TRBJ2-7
cdr3_nt: TGTGCCAGCTCAGACTTAGGACAGGGAAGGGCTTTCGACGAGCAGTACTTC
cdr3_aa: CASSDLGQGRAFDEQYF

cdr3_length: 16
d_call: .
v_call: TRBV27
clone_size: .
j_call: TRBJ1-2
cdr3_nt: TGTGCCAGCAGGGCAGGGGTTCCCTCCTCTTACTATGGCTACACCTTC
cdr3_aa: CASRAGVPSSYYGYTF